This record concerns one T cell receptor beta chain sequence. The antigen remains unidentified. Germline V gene sequence: CDR1 SGHRS, CDR2 YFSETQ. This CDR3 region has 16 residues. The sample is drawn from a study of T cells expressing NK-cell markers. In generating TCR beta cDNA, 5'RACE template switching with UMIs was used. TCRdb derives one entry per CDR3 protein from the 5' RACE reads, leaving out DNA. In all, the sample yields some 440,000 distinct CDR3 sequences. Study-level points and caveats: NKG2C+ dominant clonotype frequencies in about six donors were roughly 1.0-7.5% of CD8+ T cells. Four donors showed these clonotypes also leading the CD3+CD56-NKG2C+ fraction.

The source of this sequence is a woman between 45 and 60 years old in good health. The V call is TRBV5-1, the J call TRBJ1-4; TCRdb returns TRBD1, unconfirmable since there is no DNA. Sequences were obtained from blood T cells: a sorted CD56 or NKG2C T cell subset, CD4+ or CD8+ T cells, or bulk PBMC T cells (not recorded which). The CDR3 loop reads CASSSTGDGANEKLFF.